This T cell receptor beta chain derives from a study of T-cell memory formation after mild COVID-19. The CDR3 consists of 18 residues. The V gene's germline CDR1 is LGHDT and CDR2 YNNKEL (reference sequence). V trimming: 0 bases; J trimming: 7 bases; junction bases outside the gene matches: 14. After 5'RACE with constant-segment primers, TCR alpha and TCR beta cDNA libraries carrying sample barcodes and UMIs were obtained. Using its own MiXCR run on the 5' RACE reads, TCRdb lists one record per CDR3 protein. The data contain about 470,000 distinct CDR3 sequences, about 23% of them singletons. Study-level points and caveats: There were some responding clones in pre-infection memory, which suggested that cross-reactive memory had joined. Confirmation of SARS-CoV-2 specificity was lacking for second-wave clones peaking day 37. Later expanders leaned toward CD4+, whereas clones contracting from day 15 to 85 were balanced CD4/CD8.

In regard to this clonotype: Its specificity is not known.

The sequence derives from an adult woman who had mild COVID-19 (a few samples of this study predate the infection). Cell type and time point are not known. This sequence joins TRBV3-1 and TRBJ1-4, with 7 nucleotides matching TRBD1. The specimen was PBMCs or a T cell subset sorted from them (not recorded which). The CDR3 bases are TGTGCCAGCAGCCAAGAGCAGTCTACAGGGGCCCGGAGTGAAAAACTGTTTTTT. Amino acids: CASSQEQSTGARSEKLFF.